This section outlines one TCR beta chain sequence together with its context. The antigen remains undetermined. The junction and the germline gene differ at one end; a read error may be behind it. This record belongs to a study of tumor-infiltrating lymphocytes in primary liver carcinoma. Looking at the study overall: Male and female patients aged 30 to 69 years made up the cohort.

The CDR3 runs to 13 residues. Germline V lookup: CDR1 SGHNT, CDR2 YENEEA. cDNA specific to TCR beta was made from roughly 500 ng of total RNA, with a constant-region primer employed for priming. Modified slightly, ARM-PCR produced TCR beta libraries over three nested multiplex PCR rounds. In the first two PCR rounds, TRBV1-TRBV30 forward primers were paired with a C-beta reverse primer, and each round lasted nine to ten cycles. TCRdb re-called the multiplex PCR reads with MiXCR, one entry per CDR3 protein. Here the sample spans tens of thousands of distinct CDR3 sequences, approximately 71% being singletons. Study-level results: The top-250-clone fraction was significantly higher in tumors than in blood (p = 0.039).

The source material, roughly 18-32 mg of unsorted bulk tissue, was used to co-extract RNA and DNA. The gene calls are TRBV11-3 and TRBJ2-7, with a weak D call TRBD2 (5 bases). The source material was tumor-adjacent normal liver tissue. The origin of this receptor is a man aged 40-55 years with primary liver carcinoma and hepatitis B virus infection. Here the CDR3 DNA reads TGTGAAAGCAGCTTCGGGGTTTTGGGCGAGCACTACTTC. Its translation: CESSFGVLGEHYF. Based on the CDR3 plus reference TRBV11-3 and TRBJ2-7, the full variable domain is EAGVVQSPRYKIIEKKQPVAFWCNPISGHNTLYWYLQNLGQGPELLIRYENEEAVDDSQLPKDRFSAERLKGVDSTLKIQPAELGDSAVYLCESSFGVLGEHYFGPGTRLTVT.